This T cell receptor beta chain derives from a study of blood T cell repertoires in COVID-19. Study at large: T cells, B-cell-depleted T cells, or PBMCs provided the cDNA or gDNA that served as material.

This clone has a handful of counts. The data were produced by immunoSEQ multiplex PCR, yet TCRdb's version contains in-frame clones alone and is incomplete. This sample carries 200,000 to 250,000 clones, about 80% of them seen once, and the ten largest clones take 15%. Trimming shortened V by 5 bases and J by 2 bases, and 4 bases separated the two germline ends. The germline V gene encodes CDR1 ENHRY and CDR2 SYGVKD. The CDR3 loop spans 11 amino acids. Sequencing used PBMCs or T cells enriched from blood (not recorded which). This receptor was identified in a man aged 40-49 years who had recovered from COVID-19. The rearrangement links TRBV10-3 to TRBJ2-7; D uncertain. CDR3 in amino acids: CAISTAYEQYF. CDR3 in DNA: TGTGCCATCAGTACAGCCTACGAGCAGTACTTC.